A single T cell receptor beta chain is shown here with its context. Antigen unknown. Investigators reverse transcribed all isolated RNA, so they sequenced expressed TCRB transcripts. The method was immunoSEQ multiplex PCR; TCRdb's version includes in-frame clones alone and lacks a portion of them. The sample has some 140,000 clones, approximately 10% seen once. The data derive from a study of beta chain features in type 1 diabetes. Trimming removed 1 base from V and 2 bases from J, with 9 bases in between. Germline assignment: CDR1 LGHNA and CDR2 YNFKEQ. The length of the CDR3 is 16 residues. Study outcomes and limitations: People with Type 1 diabetes carried modestly yet significantly shorter TCRB CDR3s in all four CD4+ subsets.

The chain combines TRBV4-2 with TRBJ2-6; perhaps TRBD2 as D (6 bases). The source is a man aged 30 to 45 with type 1 diabetes. Sample: central memory CD4+ T cells from blood. The chain's CDR3 is CASSQVGSTGANVLTF. The CDR3 DNA follows: TGTGCCAGCAGCCAAGTCGGGAGTACTGGGGCCAACGTCCTGACTTTC.